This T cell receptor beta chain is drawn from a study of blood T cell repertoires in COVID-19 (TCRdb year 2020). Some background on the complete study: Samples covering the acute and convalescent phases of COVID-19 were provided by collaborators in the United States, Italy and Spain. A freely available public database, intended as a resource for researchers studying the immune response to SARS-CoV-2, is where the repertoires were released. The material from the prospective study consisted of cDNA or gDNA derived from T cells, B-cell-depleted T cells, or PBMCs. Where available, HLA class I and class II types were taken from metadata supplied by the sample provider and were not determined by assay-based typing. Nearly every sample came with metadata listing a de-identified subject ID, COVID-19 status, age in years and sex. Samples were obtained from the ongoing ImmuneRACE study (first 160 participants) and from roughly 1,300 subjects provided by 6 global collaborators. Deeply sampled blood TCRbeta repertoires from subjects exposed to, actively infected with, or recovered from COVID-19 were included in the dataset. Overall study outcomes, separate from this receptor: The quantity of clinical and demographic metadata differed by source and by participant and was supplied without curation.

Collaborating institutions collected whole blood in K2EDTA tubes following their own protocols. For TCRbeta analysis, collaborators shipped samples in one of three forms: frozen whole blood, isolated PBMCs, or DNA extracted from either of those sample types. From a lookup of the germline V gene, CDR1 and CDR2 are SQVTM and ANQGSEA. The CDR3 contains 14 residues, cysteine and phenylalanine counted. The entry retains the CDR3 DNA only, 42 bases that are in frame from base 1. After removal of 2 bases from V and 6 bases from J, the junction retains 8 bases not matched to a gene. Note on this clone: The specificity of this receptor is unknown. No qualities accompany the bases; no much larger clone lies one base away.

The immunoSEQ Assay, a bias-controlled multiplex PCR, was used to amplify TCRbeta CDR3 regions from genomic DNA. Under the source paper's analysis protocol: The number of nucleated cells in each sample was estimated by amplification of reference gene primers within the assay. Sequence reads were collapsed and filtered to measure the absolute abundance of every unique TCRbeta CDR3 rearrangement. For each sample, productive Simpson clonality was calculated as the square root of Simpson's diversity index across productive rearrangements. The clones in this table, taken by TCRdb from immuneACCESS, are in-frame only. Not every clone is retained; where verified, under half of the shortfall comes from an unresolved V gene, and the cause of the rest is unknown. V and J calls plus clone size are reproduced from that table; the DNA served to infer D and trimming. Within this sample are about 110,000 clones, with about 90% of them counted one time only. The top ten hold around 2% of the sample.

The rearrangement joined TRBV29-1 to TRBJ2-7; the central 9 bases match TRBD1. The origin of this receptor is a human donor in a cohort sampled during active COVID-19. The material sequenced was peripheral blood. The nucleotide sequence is TGCAGCGTTGAATTAAGACAGGGGGAAACCGAGCAGTACTTC. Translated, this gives CSVELRQGETEQYF.